These 23 T cell receptor beta chains share one sample of origin, sequenced in a study of radiotherapy plus CTLA-4 blockade in lung cancer. Profiling relied on immunoSEQ multiplex PCR, and the TCRdb table lists in-frame clones only, not all of them. Of 40,000 to 60,000 clones listed, 75% to 90% are singletons. The sequences come from peripheral blood, collected from a patient treated with radiotherapy plus ipilimumab. These receptors originate from a human donor with non-small cell lung cancer that progressed on radiotherapy plus ipilimumab. Some clones in this sample may be carry-over from other donors' samples.

The V call is TRBV27, the J call TRBJ1-2; 9 bases match TRBD1. Germline values: CDR1 MNHEY, CDR2 SMNVEV (reference sequence). The V segment lost 0 bases and the J segment 4 bases; nucleotides outside the gene matches: 9. The CDR3 spans 17 residues. The DNA of the CDR3 is TGTGCCAGCAGTTTATCCCCACAGGGGGCGTATCTCTATGGCTACACCTTC. Protein product: CASSLSPQGAYLYGYTF.

The chain has TRBV7-7 and TRBJ2-5; 10 bases align to TRBD2. Germline V gene data show CDR1 as SSHAT and CDR2 as FNYEAQ (reference sequence). CDR3 length: 16 residues. The ends lost 0 bases at V and 3 bases at J; junction bases unmatched: 4. CDR3 sequence: CASSLAPSGSEETQYF. The DNA of the CDR3 is TGTGCCAGCAGCTTAGCCCCTAGCGGGAGCGAAGAGACCCAGTACTTC.

The chain joins TRBV21-1 to TRBJ1-1; TRBD1 was called by the table and not checked on the DNA. TRBV21-1 is assigned pseudogene status. The CDR3 is 15 residues long. The CDR3 DNA follows: TGTGCCAGCAGTAAAGGACAGGGACAGGAGACTGAAGCTTTCTTT. It is translated as CASSKGQGQETEAFF.

This clone has a handful of counts. This chain links TRBV5-6 with TRBJ1-1; TRBD1 matches at 8 bases. The CDR3 spans 14 residues. Trimming cost V 2 bases and J 2 bases; bases outside gene matches: 2. In germline, CDR1 is SGHDT, CDR2 YYEEEE. The CDR3 protein is CASSLQGGNTEAFF. For the CDR3, the DNA is TGTGCCAGCAGCTTACAGGGGGGCAACACTGAAGCTTTCTTT. Based on the CDR3 plus reference TRBV5-6 and TRBJ1-1, the full variable domain is DAGVTQSPTHLIKTRGQQVTLRCSPKSGHDTVSWYQQALGQGPQFIFQYYEEEERQRGNFPDRFSGHQFPNYSSELNVNALLLGDSALYLCASSLQGGNTEAFFGQGTRLTVV.

V and J are TRBV28 and TRBJ1-1, with D perhaps TRBD1 (6 bases). The germline CDR1 and CDR2 sequences are MDHEN and SYDVKM. The length of the CDR3 is 15 residues. Trimming removed 1 base from V and 4 bases from J, with 13 bases in between. The CDR3 DNA reads as TGTGCCAGCAGTTTATCACAGGGTGGGAGCACTGAAGCTTTCTTT. This translates into CASSLSQGGSTEAFF.

This chain joins TRBV27 and TRBJ1-5; D gene ambiguous. Germline V gene sequence: CDR1 MNHEY, CDR2 SMNVEV (reference sequence). CDR3 length equals 13 residues. The germline V and J ends were trimmed by 5 bases and 5 bases, with 10 bases remaining between them. CDR3 in DNA: TGTGCCAGCAGTGTCACAGTAGATCAGCCCCAGCATTTT. This sequence encodes CASSVTVDQPQHF.

This chain links TRBV18 with TRBJ1-2; perhaps TRBD1 as D (5 bases). The CDR3 runs to 13 residues. The ends were cut back, 2 bases at V and 2 bases at J, with 6 bases in the middle. Per the germline V gene, CDR1 is KGHSH and CDR2 is LQKENI. As DNA, the CDR3 is TGTGCCAGCTCACCAGACAGCAACTATGGCTACACCTTC. The encoded protein is CASSPDSNYGYTF. Together with reference TRBV18 and TRBJ1-2, the CDR3 gives the full variable domain: NAGVMQNPRHLVRRRGQEARLRCSPMKGHSHVYWYRQLPEEGLKFMVYLQKENIIDESGMPKERFSAEFPKEGPSILRIQQVVRGDSAAYFCASSPDSNYGYTFGSGTRLTVV.

The J gene is TRBJ2-5, the V gene TRBV19, with D perhaps TRBD1 (6 bases). CDR1 and CDR2 (germline): LNHDA, SQIVND (reference sequence). The CDR3 loop spans 14 amino acids. Trimming stripped 3 bases from V and 11 bases from J, with 19 bases between. The CDR3 sequence: CASSISSVVQGQYF. CDR3 nucleotides: TGTGCCAGTAGTATCTCGTCGGTGGTTCAGGGGCAGTACTTC.

The genes are TRBV14 and TRBJ2-7, with D perhaps matching TRBD2 (6 bases). CDR1 and CDR2 (germline): SGHDN, FVKESK. CDR3 length equals 12 residues. The V end lost 4 bases, the J end lost 3 bases, and 7 bases lay between the germline ends. CDR3 coding DNA: TGTGCCAGCAGCCCCGGGGGCTACGAGCAGTACTTC. Its protein is CASSPGGYEQYF. Full variable domain (outside the CDR3, taken from reference TRBV14 and TRBJ2-7): EAGVTQFPSHSVIEKGQTVTLRCDPISGHDNLYWYRRVMGKEIKFLLHFVKESKQDESGMPNNRFLAERTGGTYSTLKVQPAELEDSGVYFCASSPGGYEQYFGPGTRLTVT.

V and J are TRBV2 and TRBJ1-5; the match to TRBD1 covers 8 bases. Unmatched junction bases numbered 12, after V lost 7 bases and J lost 4 bases. The V gene's germline CDR1 is SNHLY and CDR2 FYNNEI. The CDR3 runs 16 residues. CDR3 in DNA: TGTGCCAGCACCATCTCCGGGACAGGTAGGAATCAGCCCCAGCATTTT. As protein: CASTISGTGRNQPQHF.

In nucleotides, the CDR3 is TGCGCCAGCAGCCCGGGACAGGTTCGGACTAACTATGGCTACACCTTC. This encodes CASSPGQVRTNYGYTF. The chain is built from TRBV5-1 and TRBJ1-2; 8 bases align to TRBD1. J gave up 0 bases and V 4 bases, and 8 bases lay outside the gene matches. The germline CDR1 and CDR2 sequences are SGHRS and YFSETQ. The CDR3 is made up of 16 amino acids.

This chain joins TRBV19 and TRBJ2-3; 11 bases line up with TRBD2. The CDR3 has 15 amino acids. V lost 7 bases to trimming and J lost 6 bases; unmatched junction nucleotides: 9. In germline, CDR1 is LNHDA, CDR2 SQIVND (reference sequence). CDR3 in amino acids: CASTRSGGATDTQYF. In nucleotides, the CDR3 is TGTGCCAGTACCCGTAGCGGGGGGGCAACGGATACGCAGTATTTT.

This chain joins TRBV2 and TRBJ2-1, with TRBD1 matching 9 bases. The CDR3 consists of 15 residues. Germline V gene lookup returns CDR1 SNHLY and CDR2 FYNNEI. With V trimmed by 7 bases and J by 6 bases, 10 bases remained unmatched. In nucleotides, the CDR3 is TGTGCCAGCACCCAGGGACAGGGTACGGTCAATGAGCAGTTCTTC. Its translation: CASTQGQGTVNEQFF.

V and J are TRBV25-1 and TRBJ2-5, with TRBD1 as a possible D gene (6 bases). The CDR3 is 13 residues long. CDR1 MGHDK and CDR2 SYGVNS come from the germline V gene. Trimming took 6 bases from V and 7 from J, leaving 15 bases between them. CDR3 sequence reads: CASSALQGRTQYF. The CDR3 DNA reads as TGTGCCAGCAGCGCGTTACAGGGTCGGACCCAGTACTTC.

The J gene is TRBJ1-4, the V gene TRBV19; no reliable D call. Germline CDR1 reads LNHDA; CDR2 reads SQIVND (reference sequence). Trimming pared 1 base from V and 10 bases from J, leaving 4 bases between. There are 11 residues in the CDR3. CDR3 loop: CASSIGRKLFF. The CDR3 nucleotides read TGTGCCAGTAGTATAGGGAGAAAACTGTTTTTT.

Remarks on this clone: This sample includes further DNA sequences coding for the same CDR3. The chain links TRBV27 to TRBJ1-5; 8 nucleotides line up with TRBD1. Trimming removed 8 bases from V and 4 bases from J; junction bases left unmatched: 1. The CDR3 is 12 residues long. The germline V gene encodes CDR1 MNHEY and CDR2 SMNVEV (reference sequence). The CDR3 region has the DNA TGTGCCAGCCGGACAGGGAATCAGCCCCAGCATTTT. Protein sequence: CASRTGNQPQHF.

This clone was observed many times. The chain is built from TRBV7-3 and TRBJ1-5, with D unclear. Trimming took off 3 bases at V and 0 bases at J, with 9 bases between the two ends. CDR3 size: 15 residues. Per the germline V gene, CDR1 is SGHTA and CDR2 is FQGTGA. In nucleotides, the CDR3 is TGTGCCAGCAGCTTCTGGGGAGATAGCAATCAGCCCCAGCATTTT. Its translation is CASSFWGDSNQPQHF.

The V call is TRBV27, the J call TRBJ2-7, with D possibly TRBD1 on 5 matching bases. V gave up 4 bases and J gave up 4 bases, with 17 bases separating them. The length of the CDR3 is 15 residues. Germline CDR1 and CDR2: MNHEY and SMNVEV (reference sequence). The CDR3 DNA follows: TGTGCCAGCAGTTACCTATGGGCCCCAGGGTACGAGCAGTACTTC. Its translation is CASSYLWAPGYEQYF.

The sample holds a few counts of this clone. The chain has TRBV5-1 and TRBJ2-3; unclear D gene. CDR1 and CDR2 from the germline V gene are SGHRS and YFSETQ. The CDR3 loop spans 14 amino acids. Trimming took off 2 bases at V and 4 bases at J, with 11 bases between the two ends. The CDR3 nucleotides are TGCGCCAGCAGCTTCACCTCCCAGGCAGATACGCAGTATTTT. It yields the protein CASSFTSQADTQYF.

V gene TRBV6-6 combines with J gene TRBJ2-7, with 7 nucleotides matching TRBD1. The CDR3 runs 15 residues. Germline lookup yields CDR1 MNHNY and CDR2 SVGAGI (reference sequence). V lost 5 bases to trimming and J lost 3 bases; unmatched junction nucleotides: 10. CDR3 DNA: TGTGCCAGCAGTAAACCCGGGACAGCCTTCTACGAGCAGTACTTC. Encoded protein: CASSKPGTAFYEQYF.

The gene calls are TRBV7-3 and TRBJ2-5, with D unclear. The last part of the DNA fits TRBJ2-7 better; the J call may be wrong. Germline CDR1 and CDR2: SGHTA and FQGTGA. The CDR3 runs to 15 residues. The CDR3 coding sequence is TGTGCCAGCAGCTTAGGTCCGGAGCTAACCTACGAGCAGTACTTC. Translated: CASSLGPELTYEQYF.

The genes are TRBV7-9 and TRBJ1-5; D unclear. Deletions cut 3 bases from V and 4 bases from J, with 13 bases between. The CDR3 spans 15 residues. The germline V gene has CDR1 SEHNR and CDR2 FQNEAQ (reference sequence). The CDR3 is CASSFWGDPNQPQHF. The CDR3 region has the DNA TGTGCCAGCAGCTTCTGGGGAGACCCTAATCAGCCCCAGCATTTT.

The chain joins TRBV27 to TRBJ2-4; the D gene is possibly TRBD1 (6 bases). Trimming pared 5 bases from V and 0 bases from J, leaving 17 bases between. The CDR3 sequence is 17 residues long. From germline, CDR1 is MNHEY and CDR2 SMNVEV (reference sequence). The CDR3 sequence: CASSRLSGTQAKNIQYF. For the CDR3, the DNA is TGTGCCAGCAGTAGGTTATCTGGGACACAAGCCAAAAACATTCAGTACTTC.